What follows describes a single T cell receptor beta chain. Trimming took 4 bases from V and 3 from J; bases not matched to a gene: 6. The germline gives CDR1 SGHTS, CDR2 YDEGEE. This CDR3 contains 15 residues. In the source study's methods: Reference gene primer amplification gave nucleated cell count estimates. The assay was immunoSEQ multiplex PCR, and TCRdb's table has in-frame clones only and misses some. V and J calls and clone size are as listed in that table; D and trimming were resolved from the DNA. The sample includes approximately 20,000 clones, 65% to 90% of them seen just once. The data were obtained in a study of blood T cell repertoires in COVID-19. Study background: Acute and convalescent COVID-19 specimens originated in the United States, Italy and Spain. T cells, B-cell-depleted T cells, or PBMCs provided the cDNA or gDNA that served as material.

The sample consisted of peripheral blood. This chain connects TRBV5-8 to TRBJ2-1; 8 bases agree with TRBD2. The TCR originated in a man older than 75 with acute or convalescent COVID-19. CDR3 bases: TGTGCCAGCAGCGGCGGGGGGCAATACTACAATGAGCAGTTCTTC. Protein product: CASSGGGQYYNEQFF.